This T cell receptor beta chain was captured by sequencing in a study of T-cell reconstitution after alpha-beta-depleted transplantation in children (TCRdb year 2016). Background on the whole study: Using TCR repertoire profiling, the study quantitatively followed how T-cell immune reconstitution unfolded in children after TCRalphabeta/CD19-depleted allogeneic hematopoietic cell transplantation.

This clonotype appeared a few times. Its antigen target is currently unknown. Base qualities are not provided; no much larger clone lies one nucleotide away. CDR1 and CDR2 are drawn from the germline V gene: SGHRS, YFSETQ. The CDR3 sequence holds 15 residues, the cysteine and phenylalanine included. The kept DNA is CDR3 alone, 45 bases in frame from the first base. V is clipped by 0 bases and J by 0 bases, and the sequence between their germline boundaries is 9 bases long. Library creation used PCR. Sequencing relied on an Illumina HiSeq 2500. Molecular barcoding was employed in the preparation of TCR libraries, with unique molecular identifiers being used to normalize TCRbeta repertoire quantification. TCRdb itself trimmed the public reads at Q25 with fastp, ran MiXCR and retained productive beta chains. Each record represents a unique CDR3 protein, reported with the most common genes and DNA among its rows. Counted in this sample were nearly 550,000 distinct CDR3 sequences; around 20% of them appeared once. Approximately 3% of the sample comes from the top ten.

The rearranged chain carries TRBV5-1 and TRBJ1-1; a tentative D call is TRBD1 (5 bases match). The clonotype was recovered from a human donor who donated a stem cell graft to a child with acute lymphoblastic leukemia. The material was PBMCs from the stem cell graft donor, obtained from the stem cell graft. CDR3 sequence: CASSLEPTVNTEAFF. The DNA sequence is TGCGCCAGCAGCTTGGAGCCGACAGTGAACACTGAAGCTTTCTTT.